This TCR beta chain was found in a study of response to subunit inactivated influenza vaccine. TCRdb reprocessed the RT-PCR reads via MiXCR and lists one record per CDR3 protein. The sample has 300,000 to 350,000 distinct CDR3 sequences; roughly 22% are singletons. This clonotype was counted many times. Its matching antigen is unknown. The study's findings and limits: Seasonal influenza vaccination, on each occasion, was suggested by the authors to recruit few new T cells.

Germline loops: CDR1 MNHEY, CDR2 SMNVEV (reference sequence). Trimming cost V 4 bases and J 4 bases; bases outside gene matches: 3. The CDR3 runs to 15 residues. The sequencing used PBMCs from blood, collected 21 months after vaccination. The rearrangement links TRBV27 to TRBJ1-5; 11 bases are shared with TRBD1. The TCR originated in a man aged 50 to 69 who received an inactivated influenza vaccine. The CDR3: CASSSGTGGNQPQHF. The DNA for the CDR3 is TGTGCCAGCAGTTCAGGGACAGGGGGTAATCAGCCCCAGCATTTT.